The 25 T cell receptor beta chains listed next were all sequenced from one sample in a study of blood T cell repertoires in COVID-19 (dated by TCRdb to 2019 to 2021). Library prep was done by the immunoSEQ multiplex PCR assay. TCRdb took this table from immuneACCESS and kept in-frame rearrangements with V and J called. Such tables lack part of the clones; where checked against another copy, unresolved V genes explain under half of the gap, and the rest is unexplained. This sample comprises around 120,000 clones, almost 90% of them detected only once. The ten biggest clones cover 3.5% to 4.5% of the sample. Material for sequencing was peripheral blood. The receptors shown here come from a woman in her fifties or sixties with COVID-19, enrolled during active disease.

The chain recombines TRBV30 with TRBJ1-4, with D possibly being TRBD1 (5 bases). The V gene's germline CDR1 is GTSNPN and CDR2 SVGIG (reference sequence). This CDR3 has 14 residues. V lost 0 bases and J lost 11, with 16 bases in between. CDR3 nucleotide sequence: TGTGCCTGGAGTGTACGTGGGGTGGAGGGGAAACTGTTTTTT. This encodes CAWSVRGVEGKLFF.

The J gene is TRBJ2-2, the V gene TRBV9; 8 bases match TRBD2. This CDR3 is built from 16 residues. V lost 0 bases to trimming and J lost 3 bases; unmatched junction nucleotides: 4. Per germline, CDR1 SGDLS and CDR2 YYNGEE. The CDR3 sequence is CASSVDGGAYTGELFF. The CDR3 region has the DNA TGTGCCAGCAGCGTAGACGGGGGGGCGTACACCGGGGAGCTGTTTTTT.

This clone was observed many times. This chain links TRBV6-5 with TRBJ1-2; a possible D gene is TRBD1 (6 bases). The CDR3 is made up of 14 amino acids. Trimming removed 6 bases at V and 1 base at J, with 12 bases between. Germline values: CDR1 MNHEY, CDR2 SVGAGI. CDR3 protein: CASSDRWFNYGYTF. CDR3 sequence (DNA): TGTGCCAGCAGCGACAGGTGGTTTAACTATGGCTACACCTTC.

This clone is a singleton in its sample. The CDR3 loop reads CASTIGTGSGYTF. The DNA for the CDR3 is TGTGCCAGCACCATCGGGACAGGCAGTGGCTACACCTTC. The gene calls are TRBV12-3 or TRBV12-4 and TRBJ1-2; the match to TRBD1 covers 8 bases. The CDR3 consists of 13 residues. V lost 7 bases, J lost 7 bases, and 8 bases stayed unmatched.

This chain joins TRBV7-2 and TRBJ2-1; 9 nucleotides align to TRBD1. This CDR3 region has 15 residues. J was trimmed by 4 bases and V by 7 bases; bases with no gene match: 8. The V gene's germline CDR1 is SGHTA and CDR2 FQGNSA. The CDR3 DNA reads as TGTGCCAGCAACGGGGGACAGGGATGGTACAATGAGCAGTTCTTC. This sequence encodes CASNGGQGWYNEQFF.

This chain connects TRBV19 to TRBJ1-2; no firm D call. The CDR3 sequence is 13 residues long. Trimming stripped 4 bases from V and 8 bases from J, with 14 bases between. Germline lookup yields CDR1 LNHDA and CDR2 SQIVND (reference sequence). The CDR3 DNA reads as TGTGCCAGTAGTAGAGCGGGCCGGGAAGGCTACACCTTC. Translated: CASSRAGREGYTF.

V gene TRBV30 combines with J gene TRBJ1-5; 7 bases map to TRBD1. After removal of 2 bases from V and 5 bases from J, the junction contained 3 bases not matched to a gene. The CDR3 length is 13 residues. Germline V gives CDR1 GTSNPN, CDR2 SVGIG (reference sequence). The CDR3 spells CAWSLGGDQPQHF. In nucleotides, the CDR3 is TGTGCCTGGAGTTTAGGGGGCGATCAGCCCCAGCATTTT. Complete variable domain (other parts from reference TRBV30 and TRBJ1-5): SQTIHQWPATLVQPVGSPLSLECTVEGTSNPNLYWYRQAAGRGLQLLFYSVGIGQISSEVPQNLSASRPQDRQFILSSKKLLLSDSGFYLCAWSLGGDQPQHFGDGTRLSIL.

The chain has TRBV2 and TRBJ2-2; D is possibly TRBD2 (8 bases). The V end was cut by 7 bases, the J end by 0 bases, with 18 bases between. CDR3 length: 17 residues. In germline, CDR1 is SNHLY, CDR2 FYNNEI. Here the CDR3 DNA reads TGTGCCAGCAAGAGGGGGCTAGCGGGCACGAACACCGGGGAGCTGTTTTTT. Translation: CASKRGLAGTNTGELFF.

V and J are TRBV2 and TRBJ2-2; TRBD2 aligns across 10 bases. This CDR3 has 17 amino acids. Unmatched junction bases numbered 3, after V lost 2 bases and J lost 0 bases. In germline, CDR1 is SNHLY, CDR2 FYNNEI. CDR3 loop: CASSEPAGGPNTGELFF. CDR3 nucleotide sequence: TGTGCCAGCAGTGAACCAGCGGGGGGGCCGAACACCGGGGAGCTGTTTTTT.

CDR3 loop: CASSSGSPIKQYF. The CDR3 nucleotides read TGTGCCAGCAGCTCCGGGTCCCCCATCAAGCAGTACTTC. The rearrangement links TRBV7-3 to TRBJ2-7; D is unresolved. V was cut by 4 bases and J by 8 bases, with 15 bases left in between. Germline V gene sequence: CDR1 SGHTA, CDR2 FQGTGA. The CDR3 covers 13 residues.

The rearrangement links TRBV19 to TRBJ1-5, with 7 positions matching TRBD1. CDR1 and CDR2 (germline): LNHDA, SQIVND (reference sequence). The trim removed 4 bases at V and 2 bases at J, leaving 8 bases unmatched. The CDR3 has 16 residues. The CDR3 DNA sequence: TGTGCCAGTAGTACAAACAGGGGATTCGGCAATCAGCCCCAGCATTTT. Translating it yields CASSTNRGFGNQPQHF.

This clone has a single count. This rearrangement joins TRBV3-1 (or the pseudogene TRBV3-2) to TRBJ1-2; D remains unclear. V was clipped by 0 bases and J by 3 bases, with 5 bases between them. Germline values: CDR1 LGHDT, CDR2 YNNKEL (reference sequence). The CDR3 contains 13 residues. CDR3 sequence (DNA): TGTGCCAGCAGCCAAGACCTCTACTATGGCTACACCTTC. Protein sequence: CASSQDLYYGYTF.

CDR3 residues: CASSLEVAPTGELFF. The CDR3 DNA reads as TGTGCCAGCAGCTTAGAGGTAGCTCCCACCGGGGAGCTGTTTTTT. V usage is TRBV7-2 and J usage is TRBJ2-2; D not certain. Germline values: CDR1 SGHTA, CDR2 FQGNSA. The CDR3 extends over 15 amino acids. Trimming took 1 base from V and 4 from J, leaving 10 bases between them.

This sequence joins TRBV6-1 and TRBJ2-5; D perhaps matches TRBD2 (6 bases). Germline CDR1 and CDR2: MNHNS and SASEGT. The CDR3 loop spans 13 amino acids. V dropped 1 base and J dropped 10 bases, with 13 bases sitting between them. The CDR3 region is CASSEVPRGFQYF. For the CDR3, the DNA is TGTGCCAGCAGTGAAGTGCCCCGGGGGTTCCAGTACTTC.

The chain has TRBV6-2 or TRBV6-3 and TRBJ2-5, with 12 bases identical to TRBD1. Trimming at V came to 6 bases and at J to 5 bases, leaving 4 bases not matched to a gene. Germline-derived CDR1 and CDR2 are MNHEY and SVGEGT. This CDR3 comprises 14 residues. CDR3 in amino acids: CASSGTGGGETQYF. The CDR3 nucleotides read TGTGCCAGCAGCGGGACAGGGGGCGGGGAGACCCAGTACTTC.

The V gene is TRBV4-2, the J gene TRBJ2-2; D not certain. The CDR3 sequence is 12 residues long. The germline gives CDR1 LGHNA, CDR2 YNFKEQ. Trimming cost V 0 bases and J 9 bases, with 5 bases left between them. CDR3 nucleotides: TGTGCCAGCAGCCAAGATTGGCGGGAGCTGTTTTTT. Translation gives CASSQDWRELFF.

This chain connects TRBV18 to TRBJ1-1; D may be TRBD1 (6 bases). Trimming cost V 8 bases and J 5 bases, with 21 bases left between them. Germline-derived CDR1 and CDR2 are KGHSH and LQKENI. The CDR3 extends over 15 amino acids. The CDR3 DNA is TGTGCCAGCCGGAGGTCAGGGGTAGGATGGACTGAAGCTTTCTTT. This codes for CASRRSGVGWTEAFF.

The CDR3 region is CASSEASGGANEQFF. CDR3 nucleotides: TGTGCCAGCAGTGAAGCAAGCGGGGGGGCCAATGAGCAGTTCTTC. The V call is TRBV6-1, the J call TRBJ2-1; 10 bases map to TRBD2. Germline V gene data show CDR1 as MNHNS and CDR2 as SASEGT. V shed 0 bases, J shed 6 bases, and the junction held 2 bases outside the gene matches. The CDR3 contains 15 residues.

The V call is TRBV18, the J call TRBJ1-6; D unclear. Trimming cost V 3 bases and J 9 bases, with 9 bases left between them. The CDR3 length is 13 residues. The V gene's germline CDR1 is KGHSH and CDR2 LQKENI. In DNA form, the CDR3 reads TGTGCCAGCTCACCCCAAGAGTTTTCACCCCTCCACTTT. The encoded protein is CASSPQEFSPLHF.

V and J are TRBV4-1 and TRBJ2-1, with D uncertain. The CDR3 sequence is 13 residues long. With 0 bases removed from V and 12 bases from J, the gap between germline ends came to 12 bases. Germline CDR1 MGHRA, CDR2 YSYEKL. DNA for the CDR3: TGCGCCAGCAGCCAAGAAAAGCGCATGGGGCAGTTCTTC. This codes for CASSQEKRMGQFF.

The sample holds one count of this clone. The V and J genes are TRBV9 and TRBJ2-2, with TRBD2 matching over 10 bases. Germline CDR1 reads SGDLS; CDR2 reads YYNGEE. The CDR3 contains 14 residues. After removal of 3 bases from V and 4 bases from J, the junction contained 0 bases not matched to a gene. In DNA form, the CDR3 reads TGTGCCAGCAGCGGACTAGCGGGCACCGGGGAGCTGTTTTTT. This translates into CASSGLAGTGELFF.

The chain uses TRBV19 and TRBJ2-7; 8 nucleotides line up with TRBD1. Trimming cost V 1 base and J 3 bases; bases outside gene matches: 5. CDR3 length: 15 residues. Germline V gene data show CDR1 as LNHDA and CDR2 as SQIVND (reference sequence). In nucleotides, the CDR3 is TGTGCCAGTAGTATAGGGACAGGGCCGAACTACGAGCAGTACTTC. This gives the protein CASSIGTGPNYEQYF.

The V and J genes are TRBV6-1 and TRBJ2-2; the match to TRBD2 covers 7 bases. Germline V gene data show CDR1 as MNHNS and CDR2 as SASEGT. CDR3 length equals 14 residues. The V and J ends lost 8 bases and 4 bases, in that order; junction bases with no gene match: 7. The CDR3 here is CASGRGGGTGELFF. In nucleotides, the CDR3 is TGTGCCAGCGGGAGGGGCGGAGGCACCGGGGAGCTGTTTTTT.

This sequence joins TRBV27 and TRBJ2-3, with a possible D match to TRBD2 (6 bases). V was cut by 6 bases and J by 3 bases, with 22 bases left in between. This CDR3 spans 17 amino acids. Looked up from germline, CDR1 is MNHEY and CDR2 is SMNVEV (reference sequence). CDR3 in DNA: TGTGCCAGCAGCCCATCGGCGGGGTATGTGGAGACAGATACGCAGTATTTT. As protein: CASSPSAGYVETDTQYF.

This clone is labeled as medium-sized (0.01 to 0.1%). The V gene is TRBV4-3, the J gene TRBJ1-6; TRBD1 matches 12 bases. The CDR3 has 16 residues. Germline-derived CDR1 and CDR2 are LGHNA and YSLEER. Losses at the gene ends were 1 base for V and 16 bases for J; bases not matched to a gene: 11. In DNA, the CDR3 is TGCGCCAGCAGCCAAGCCCCCGGGACAGGGGGCGAGGTTCTCCACTTT. The encoded protein is CASSQAPGTGGEVLHF.